The clone carrying this T cell receptor beta chain was detected once. Its target is unknown. This sample is drawn from a study of cytomegalovirus exposure and HLA in healthy donors. Study results and limitations: The productive fraction for most TCR beta V segments was about 87% or about 30% in an earlier analysis.

V was clipped by 0 bases and J by 6 bases, with 6 bases between them. Germline values: CDR1 LGHNA, CDR2 YSLEER. The CDR3 runs 12 residues. PCR used 60 Vbeta primers and 13 Jbeta primers. This table comes from immunoSEQ multiplex PCR, and its TCRdb copy is limited to in-frame clones, with some not included. This table has over 150,000 clones, under 85% appearing once. Sequencing was done on a sample of PBMCs. This chain connects TRBV4-3 to TRBJ2-7; tentative D call: TRBD2 (5 bases). The source is a man aged 45-60 years in good health and CMV-seronegative. CDR3 DNA sequence: TGCGCCAGCAGCCAAGACGGGGTCGAGCAGTACTTC. As protein: CASSQDGVEQYF.